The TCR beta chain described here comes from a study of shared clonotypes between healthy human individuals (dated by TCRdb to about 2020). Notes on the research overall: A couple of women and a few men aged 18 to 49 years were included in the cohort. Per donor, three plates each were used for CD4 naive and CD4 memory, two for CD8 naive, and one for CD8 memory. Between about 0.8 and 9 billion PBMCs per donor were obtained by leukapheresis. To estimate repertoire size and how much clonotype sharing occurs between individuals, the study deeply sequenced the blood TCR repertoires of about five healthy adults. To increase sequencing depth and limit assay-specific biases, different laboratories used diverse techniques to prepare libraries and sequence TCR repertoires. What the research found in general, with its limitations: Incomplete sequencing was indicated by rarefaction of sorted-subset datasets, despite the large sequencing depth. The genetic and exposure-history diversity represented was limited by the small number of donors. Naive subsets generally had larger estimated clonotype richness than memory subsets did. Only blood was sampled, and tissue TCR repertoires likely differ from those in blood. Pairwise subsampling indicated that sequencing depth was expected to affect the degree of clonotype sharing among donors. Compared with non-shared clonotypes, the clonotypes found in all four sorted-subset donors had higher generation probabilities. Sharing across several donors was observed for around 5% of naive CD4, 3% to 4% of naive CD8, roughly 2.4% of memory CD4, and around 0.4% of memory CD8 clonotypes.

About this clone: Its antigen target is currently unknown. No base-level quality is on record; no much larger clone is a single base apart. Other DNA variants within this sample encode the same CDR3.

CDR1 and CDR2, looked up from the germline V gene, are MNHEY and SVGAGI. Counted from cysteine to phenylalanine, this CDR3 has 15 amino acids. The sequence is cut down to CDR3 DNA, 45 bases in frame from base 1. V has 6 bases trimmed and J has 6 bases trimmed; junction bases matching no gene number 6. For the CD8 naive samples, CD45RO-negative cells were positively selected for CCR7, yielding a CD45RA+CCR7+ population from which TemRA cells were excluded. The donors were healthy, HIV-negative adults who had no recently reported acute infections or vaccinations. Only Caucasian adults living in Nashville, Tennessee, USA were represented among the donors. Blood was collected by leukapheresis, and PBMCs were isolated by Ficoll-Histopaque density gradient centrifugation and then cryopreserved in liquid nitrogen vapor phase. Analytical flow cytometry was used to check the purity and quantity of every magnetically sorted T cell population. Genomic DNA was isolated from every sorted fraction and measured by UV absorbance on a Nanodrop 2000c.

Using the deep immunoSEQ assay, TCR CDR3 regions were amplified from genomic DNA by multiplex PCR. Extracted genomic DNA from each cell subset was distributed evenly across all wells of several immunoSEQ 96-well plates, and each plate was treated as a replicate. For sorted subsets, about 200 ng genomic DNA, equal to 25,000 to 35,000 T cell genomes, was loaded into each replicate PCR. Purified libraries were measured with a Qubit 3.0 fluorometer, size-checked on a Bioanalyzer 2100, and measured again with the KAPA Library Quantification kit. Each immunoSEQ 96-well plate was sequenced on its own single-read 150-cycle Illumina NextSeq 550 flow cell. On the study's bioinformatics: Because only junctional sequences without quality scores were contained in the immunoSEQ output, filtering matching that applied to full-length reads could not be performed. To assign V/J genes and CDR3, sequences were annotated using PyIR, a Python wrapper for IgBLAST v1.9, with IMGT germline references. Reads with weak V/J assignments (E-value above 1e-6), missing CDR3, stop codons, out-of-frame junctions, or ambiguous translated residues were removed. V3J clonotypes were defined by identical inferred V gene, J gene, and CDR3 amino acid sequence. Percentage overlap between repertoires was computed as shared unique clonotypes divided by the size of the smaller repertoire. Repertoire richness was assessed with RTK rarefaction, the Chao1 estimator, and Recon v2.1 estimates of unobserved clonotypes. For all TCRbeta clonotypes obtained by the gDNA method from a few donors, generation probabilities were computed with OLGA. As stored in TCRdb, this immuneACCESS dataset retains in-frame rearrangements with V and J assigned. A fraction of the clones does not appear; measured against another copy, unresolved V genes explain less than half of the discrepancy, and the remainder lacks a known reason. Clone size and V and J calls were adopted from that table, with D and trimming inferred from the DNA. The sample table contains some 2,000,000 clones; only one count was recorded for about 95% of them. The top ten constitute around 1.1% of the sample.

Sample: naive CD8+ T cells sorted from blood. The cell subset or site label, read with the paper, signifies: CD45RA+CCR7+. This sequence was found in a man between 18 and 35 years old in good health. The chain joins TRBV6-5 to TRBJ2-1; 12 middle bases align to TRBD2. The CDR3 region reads CASSPLAGGSNEQFF. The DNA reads TGTGCCAGCAGCCCCCTAGCGGGGGGGAGCAATGAGCAGTTCTTC.